The 25 T cell receptor beta chains below all came from one sample that was sequenced in a study of T cell responses to AZD1222 COVID-19 vaccine. Using immunoSEQ multiplex PCR, the repertoire was profiled, and TCRdb retains in-frame clones only, with some absent. The sample includes approximately 100,000 clones, 85% to 90% seen only once; the top ten take roughly 3.5%. Sequencing used peripheral blood, obtained on day 0 of AZD1222 vaccination. Receptors originate from an adult in good health.

V and J are TRBV28 and TRBJ1-5; 8 nucleotides align to TRBD1. The CDR3 is made up of 16 amino acids. Germline trimming cut 5 bases from V and 6 bases from J; bases unmatched to any gene: 12. CDR1 MDHEN and CDR2 SYDVKM come from the germline V gene. The CDR3 loop reads CASSGGGTGFGQPQHF. The DNA for the CDR3 is TGTGCCAGCAGTGGGGGGGGGACAGGATTCGGTCAGCCCCAGCATTTT.

The CDR3, as DNA: TGTGCCAGCAGCCCAGAGGTTATAAGCTCCTTGAGGAACACCATATATTTT. This codes for CASSPEVISSLRNTIYF. This sequence joins TRBV9 and TRBJ1-3; D not resolved. V gave up 4 bases and J gave up 7 bases, with 24 bases separating them. The CDR3 is 17 amino acids. Germline CDR1 and CDR2: SGDLS and YYNGEE.

The chain carries TRBV23-1 and TRBJ1-2, with a possible D match to TRBD1 (5 bases). TRBV23-1 is an ORF; its function is uncertain. Trimming removed 0 bases at V and 6 bases at J, with 5 bases between. The CDR3 contains 12 residues. The CDR3 loop is CASSQSTDGYTF. Here the CDR3 DNA reads TGCGCCAGCAGTCAATCGACAGATGGCTACACCTTC.

As concerns this clone: The sample holds other DNA sequences that translate to the same CDR3. This sequence joins TRBV9 and TRBJ1-2; D is uncertain. CDR3 length: 13 amino acids. V was trimmed by 0 bases and J by 2 bases, leaving 5 bases between them. The germline V gene encodes CDR1 SGDLS and CDR2 YYNGEE. The CDR3 region has the DNA TGTGCCAGCAGCGTAGCAGGCAACTATGGCTACACCTTC. Encoded protein: CASSVAGNYGYTF.

The chain recombines TRBV7-7 with TRBJ2-1; D possibly matches TRBD1 or TRBD2 (6 bases each). The germline gives CDR1 SSHAT, CDR2 FNYEAQ (reference sequence). V lost 1 base and J 0 bases, leaving 10 bases between the germline ends. CDR3 length equals 16 residues. The chain's CDR3 is CASSLGGASSYNEQFF. Written as DNA, the CDR3 is TGTGCCAGCAGCTTAGGGGGGGCCAGCTCCTACAATGAGCAGTTCTTC.

The chain recombines TRBV28 with TRBJ2-7; the match to TRBD2 covers 8 bases. Germline V gene sequence: CDR1 MDHEN, CDR2 SYDVKM. The CDR3 has 16 residues. Unmatched junction bases numbered 15, after V lost 5 bases and J lost 6 bases. In DNA form, the CDR3 reads TGTGCCAGCAGTCCAGGGGCCTACCGGGAGGGCTCCGAGCAGTACTTC. Translation gives CASSPGAYREGSEQYF.

The chain recombines TRBV6-6 with TRBJ2-7; no reliable D call. The CDR3 spans 14 residues. Looked up from germline, CDR1 is MNHNY and CDR2 is SVGAGI (reference sequence). V was pared by 2 bases and J by 0 bases, with 8 bases between. The CDR3 protein is CASSYGRVSYEQYF. The CDR3, as DNA: TGTGCCAGCAGTTACGGCCGGGTCTCCTACGAGCAGTACTTC.

In regard to this clone: Germline is not matched at one junction end, which may reflect a read error. This chain joins TRBV28 and TRBJ1-6; 7 bases match TRBD1. The CDR3 runs to 14 residues. Germline V CDR1 and CDR2: MDHEN, SYDVKM. The CDR3 coding sequence is TGTGCCAGCAGTGCCAACGGACAGGTCCAGGGTAGGGCATTT. It is translated as CASSANGQVQGRAF.

The rearrangement links TRBV25-1 to TRBJ2-1, with D possibly TRBD1 on 6 matching bases. The CDR3 consists of 13 residues. V was cut by 6 bases and J by 6 bases, with 12 bases left in between. Per germline, CDR1 MGHDK and CDR2 SYGVNS. The CDR3 loop is CASSDRTVNEQFF. CDR3 coding DNA: TGTGCCAGCAGCGATAGGACAGTCAATGAGCAGTTCTTC.

The V gene is TRBV3-1 (or the pseudogene TRBV3-2), the J gene TRBJ1-4; no clear D. V lost 4 bases and J 2 bases, leaving 14 bases between the germline ends. Germline loops: CDR1 LGHDT, CDR2 YNNKEL (reference sequence). This CDR3 spans 16 amino acids. The CDR3 spells CASSPPPPRTNEKLFF. In nucleotides, the CDR3 is TGTGCCAGCAGCCCCCCTCCTCCGAGGACTAATGAAAAACTGTTTTTT.

The chain has TRBV5-1 and TRBJ1-1; 7 bases line up with TRBD1. The CDR3 has 16 amino acids. Trimming took 4 bases from V and 4 from J; bases not matched to a gene: 13. Germline assignment: CDR1 SGHRS and CDR2 YFSETQ. The CDR3, as DNA: TGCGCCAGCAGCCCGAACAACAGGGGACGTGGCACTGAAGCTTTCTTT. Translation: CASSPNNRGRGTEAFF.

The CDR3 protein is CASSLAAVTEAFF. Written as DNA, the CDR3 is TGCGCCAGCAGCTTGGCGGCAGTCACTGAAGCTTTCTTT. The chain couples TRBV5-1 to TRBJ1-1, with no clear D. V lost 0 bases to trimming and J lost 4 bases, with 7 bases between them. This CDR3 is built from 13 residues. Germline V gene sequence: CDR1 SGHRS, CDR2 YFSETQ.

The J gene is TRBJ1-2, the V gene TRBV5-1; a possible D gene is TRBD1 (5 bases). Trimming took 4 bases from V and 6 from J, leaving 13 bases between them. This CDR3 spans 13 amino acids. CDR1 is SGHRS, CDR2 YFSETQ, per germline. The CDR3, as DNA: TGCGCCAGCAGCCTAGGAGACAGCCATGGCTACACCTTC. Its protein is CASSLGDSHGYTF. Full variable domain (rest looked up from reference TRBV5-1 and TRBJ1-2): KAGVTQTPRYLIKTRGQQVTLSCSPISGHRSVSWYQQTPGQGLQFLFEYFSETQRNKGNFPGRFSGRQFSNSRSEMNVSTLELGDSALYLCASSLGDSHGYTFGSGTRLTVV.

The chain has TRBV5-1 and TRBJ2-3, with 13 bases lining up with TRBD2. The germline V gene has CDR1 SGHRS and CDR2 YFSETQ. V shed 2 bases, J shed 5 bases, and the junction held 2 bases outside the gene matches. There are 15 residues in the CDR3. Here the CDR3 DNA reads TGCGCCAGCAGCTTTGGACTAGCGGGGGTAGATACGCAGTATTTT. Residues: CASSFGLAGVDTQYF.

This chain uses TRBV30 with TRBJ1-2, with D perhaps matching TRBD1 (6 bases). This CDR3 is built from 13 residues. Per the germline V gene, CDR1 is GTSNPN and CDR2 is SVGIG (reference sequence). Between the trimmed V and J ends, which lost 0 bases and 3 bases, there was a span of 8 bases. The CDR3 DNA follows: TGTGCCTGGAGTGTACAGGGACACTATGGCTACACCTTC. Its protein is CAWSVQGHYGYTF.

CDR3 protein: CASSYLEPTDTQYF. CDR3 nucleotides: TGCGCCAGCAGTTACCTAGAACCCACAGATACGCAGTATTTT. The chain links TRBV5-1 to TRBJ2-3; D gene uncertain. This CDR3 is 14 amino acids long. Germline lookup yields CDR1 SGHRS and CDR2 YFSETQ. V dropped 5 bases and J dropped 2 bases, with 12 bases sitting between them.

This rearrangement joins TRBV5-1 to TRBJ2-5, with TRBD2 matching 10 bases. V shed 4 bases, J shed 5 bases, and the junction held 17 bases outside the gene matches. Germline V gene sequence: CDR1 SGHRS, CDR2 YFSETQ. This CDR3 spans 18 amino acids. CDR3 DNA: TGCGCCAGCAGCCGAACACCCATAGCGGGGGGTATTGTGGAGACCCAGTACTTC. Translated: CASSRTPIAGGIVETQYF.

CDR3 DNA sequence: TGTGCCAGCAGCGTAGGCCCGGGGAACACTGAAGCTTTCTTT. Translated, it gives CASSVGPGNTEAFF. The chain uses TRBV9 and TRBJ1-1; no reliable D call. The CDR3 has 14 amino acids. Germline V lookup: CDR1 SGDLS, CDR2 YYNGEE. V was trimmed by 0 bases and J by 1 base, leaving 7 bases between them.

J is TRBJ1-1 and V is TRBV6-5; 9 bases line up with TRBD1. The germline gives CDR1 MNHEY, CDR2 SVGAGI. Losses at the gene ends were 6 bases for V and 0 bases for J; bases not matched to a gene: 5. The CDR3 spans 15 residues. The CDR3 sequence is CASRTGGWVNTEAFF. As DNA, the CDR3 is TGTGCCAGCAGGACAGGGGGTTGGGTGAACACTGAAGCTTTCTTT.

This chain links TRBV9 with TRBJ2-1, with D unresolved. Germline V gives CDR1 SGDLS, CDR2 YYNGEE. This CDR3 is built from 14 residues. V was pared by 0 bases and J by 9 bases, with 13 bases between. CDR3 nucleotide sequence: TGTGCCAGCAGCGTAGAAGGCACGACGTCTGAGCAGTTCTTC. This sequence encodes CASSVEGTTSEQFF. The variable domain in full, completed from reference TRBV9 and TRBJ2-1, reads DSGVTQTPKHLITATGQRVTLRCSPRSGDLSVYWYQQSLDQGLQFLIQYYNGEERAKGNILERFSAQQFPDLHSELNLSSLELGDSALYFCASSVEGTTSEQFFGPGTRLTVL.

The rearrangement links TRBV28 to TRBJ1-4; D gene unclear. Per germline, CDR1 MDHEN and CDR2 SYDVKM. Trimming took off 5 bases at V and 7 bases at J, with 2 bases between the two ends. CDR3 length: 10 amino acids. DNA for the CDR3: TGTGCCAGCAGTGGTGAAAAACTGTTTTTT. Encoded protein: CASSGEKLFF.

V is TRBV7-2 and J is TRBJ2-5, with D possibly called TRBD1 or TRBD2 (5 bases each). Trimming left V 9 bases short and J 4 bases short, with 15 bases between. The CDR3 covers 13 residues. Germline lookup yields CDR1 SGHTA and CDR2 FQGNSA. The CDR3 bases are TGTGCCAGTTCGAGGGGAAGGGTAGAGACCCAGTACTTC. Its translation is CASSRGRVETQYF.

V and J are TRBV7-2 and TRBJ2-2, with 7 bases lining up with TRBD2. The length of the CDR3 is 17 residues. Trimming took 3 bases from V and 4 from J; bases not matched to a gene: 11. From germline, CDR1 is SGHTA and CDR2 FQGNSA. The CDR3 DNA reads as TGTGCCAGCAGCTTTATGACGGGACTATCTTCCACCGGGGAGCTGTTTTTT. Its protein product is CASSFMTGLSSTGELFF.

This chain uses TRBV7-2 with TRBJ1-2, with 9 bases that match TRBD1. V dropped 4 bases and J dropped 2; count of bases not matched to a gene: 8. CDR3 length: 16 residues. The germline V gene encodes CDR1 SGHTA and CDR2 FQGNSA. The CDR3 reads CASSSRGTGKNYGYTF. CDR3 in DNA: TGTGCCAGCAGCTCCAGGGGGACAGGGAAGAACTATGGCTACACCTTC.

V and J are TRBV11-3 and TRBJ2-2; D is uncertain. Germline loops: CDR1 SGHNT, CDR2 YENEEA. Deletions cut 1 base from V and 6 bases from J, with 9 bases between. CDR3 length: 14 amino acids. The chain's CDR3 is CASSLAADSGELFF. CDR3 bases: TGTGCCAGCAGCTTAGCTGCAGATTCCGGGGAGCTGTTTTTT.